This T cell receptor beta chain was obtained from a study of cytomegalovirus exposure and HLA in healthy donors. Germline loops: CDR1 SGDLS, CDR2 YYNGEE. J gave up 1 base and V 1 base, and 4 bases lay outside the gene matches. The CDR3 is 16 amino acids. Both 60 Vbeta primers and 13 Jbeta primers went into the PCR. Sequenced by immunoSEQ multiplex PCR; TCRdb stores in-frame clones only, minus some. The sample includes 200,000 to 250,000 clones, approximately 68% of them seen just once. Sample: PBMCs. The V call is TRBV9, the J call TRBJ2-5; 10 bases agree with TRBD2. This TCR derives from a woman under 40 in good health and CMV-seronegative. CDR3 nucleotide sequence: TGTGCCAGCAGCGTATCGAGCGGGGGGGGCCAAGAGACCCAGTACTTC. Protein: CASSVSSGGGQETQYF.